The entry below describes one T cell receptor (beta chain). The antigen remains unidentified. The record originates from a study of T cells in Graves' hyperthyroidism and ophthalmopathy. Study outcomes and limitations: A model built on 13 V-J features separated ophthalmopathy from stable hyperthyroidism.

Authors of the study amplified TCR beta CDR3 regions from RNA transcripts. In the first-round RT-PCR of the TCR CDR3, the HTBI primer set was used. In TCRdb, the multiplex PCR reads were re-called with MiXCR into one record per CDR3 protein. Among 300,000 to 500,000 distinct CDR3 sequences listed, over 12% were seen once. V was clipped by 6 bases and J by 7 bases, with 12 bases between them. There are 12 residues in the CDR3. Sequencing was performed on blood. The sequence was obtained from a man aged 50-59 years with Graves' ophthalmopathy. The V gene is TRBV12-3 or TRBV12-4, the J gene TRBJ1-2; D remains unclear. The CDR3 loop is CASRRGGSGYTF. DNA of the CDR3: TGTGCCAGCAGACGGGGAGGGTCTGGCTACACCTTC.